This TCR beta chain was found in a study of T cell responses to AZD1222 COVID-19 vaccine. Study-level findings and limits: A reported finding is that nearly half of spike-specific TCRs target unmutated variant regions. Every sample of the repertoires postdated the peak T cell response.

The CDR3 runs to 18 residues. Between the trimmed V and J ends, which lost 1 base and 2 bases, there was a span of 21 bases. CDR1 is SGHRS and CDR2 is YFSETQ in the germline V gene. As concerns this clone: Its antigen remains unknown.

The data were produced by immunoSEQ multiplex PCR, yet TCRdb's version contains in-frame clones alone and is incomplete. This sample has more than 75,000 clones, with 85% to 90% found just once. The genes are TRBV5-1 and TRBJ1-1; D is uncertain. The origin of this receptor is an adult in good health. Source: peripheral blood, taken on day 0 of AZD1222 vaccination. CDR3 loop: CASSLLPGEGFGNTEAFF. CDR3 bases: TGCGCCAGCAGCTTGTTACCCGGGGAAGGTTTCGGAAACACTGAAGCTTTCTTT.